The rows below give T cell receptor beta chains drawn from one sample of a study of spatial heterogeneity in lung cancer. In TCRdb, the 5' RACE reads were re-called with MiXCR into one record per CDR3 protein. The sample records about 25,000 distinct CDR3 sequences, under 9.5% being singletons. Sequencing used lung tumor tissue, obtained at surgery. The source of these receptors is a male donor with early-stage non-small cell lung cancer. The CDR3 runs from the conserved cysteine through the conserved F or W. Fields, in order: CDR3 protein, CDR3 DNA, clone size, D gene, J gene, V gene. D genes are given only for firm matches. Expanded clones are given a class, and other clones once, few, many or no size at all.

CASSFQETQYF,TGTGCCAGCAGCTTCCAAGAGACCCAGTACTTC,many,.,TRBJ2-5,TRBV7-2
CASSALVGRGHAYEQYF,TGTGCCAGCAGTGCTTTGGTGGGCCGGGGACACGCTTACGAGCAGTACTTC,.,.,TRBJ2-7,TRBV6-1
CASSYPRLAGGTGELFF,TGTGCCAGCAGTTACCCTCGACTAGCGGGAGGCACCGGGGAGCTGTTTTTT,few,TRBD2,TRBJ2-2,TRBV6-2/TRBV6-3
CASSSTQGADTQYF,TGCGCCAGCAGCTCTACACAGGGGGCGGATACGCAGTATTTT,.,TRBD1,TRBJ2-3,TRBV5-1
CASSRGLTSNQPQHF,TGTGCCAGCAGTCGTGGACTGACCAGCAATCAGCCCCAGCATTTT,few,.,TRBJ1-5,TRBV7-9
CASTDRVAYEQYF,TGTGCCAGCACTGACAGGGTCGCCTACGAGCAGTACTTC,many,TRBD1,TRBJ2-7,TRBV2
CATSDHSVDQPQHF,TGTGCCACCAGTGATCACAGTGTCGATCAGCCCCAGCATTTT,medium-sized,.,TRBJ1-5,TRBV24-1
CASSPRTSGTYEQYF,TGTGCCAGCAGCCCCAGGACTAGCGGAACATACGAGCAGTACTTC,many,TRBD2,TRBJ2-7,TRBV7-8
CSARDWGDSPLHF,TGCAGTGCTAGAGATTGGGGGGATTCACCCCTCCACTTT,few,.,TRBJ1-6,TRBV20-1
CASSPDGNQPQHF,TGTGCCAGCAGCCCCGACGGGAATCAGCCCCAGCATTTT,.,.,TRBJ1-5,TRBV7-8
CASSVAAGMYEQYF,TGTGCCAGCAGCGTAGCGGCTGGGATGTACGAGCAGTACTTC,.,.,TRBJ2-7,TRBV9
CASSLDRNTYEQYF,TGTGCCAGCAGTTTGGACAGGAATACCTACGAGCAGTACTTC,.,TRBD1,TRBJ2-7,TRBV27
CASSPTPWVAKNIQYF,TGTGCCAGCAGTCCGACCCCATGGGTAGCCAAAAACATTCAGTACTTC,many,.,TRBJ2-4,TRBV27
CASSRGQGNYNEQFF,TGCGCCAGCAGCAGGGGACAGGGGAACTACAATGAGCAGTTCTTC,many,TRBD1,TRBJ2-1,TRBV5-1
CASSLSLGQYNEQFF,TGTGCCAGCAGTTTAAGTCTGGGACAGTACAATGAGCAGTTCTTC,many,TRBD1,TRBJ2-1,TRBV27
CATSRERVMNTEAFF,TGTGCCACCAGCAGAGAGAGGGTCATGAACACTGAAGCTTTCTTT,.,.,TRBJ1-1,TRBV15
CSGDREALTEAFF,TGCAGTGGGGACAGGGAGGCCCTCACTGAAGCTTTCTTT,few,TRBD1,TRBJ1-1,TRBV20-1
CASSWGQGQNTDTQYF,TGTGCCAGCAGCTGGGGACAGGGACAAAACACAGATACGCAGTATTTT,few,TRBD1,TRBJ2-3,TRBV6-2/TRBV6-3
CASSPLGQGGSNEQFF,TGTGCCAGCAGCCCCCTCGGCCAGGGGGGATCCAATGAGCAGTTCTTC,many,.,TRBJ2-1,TRBV3-1
CASSPPTGSGGNTIYF,TGTGCCAGCAGTCCCCCGACAGGGAGTGGTGGAAACACCATATATTTT,many,TRBD1,TRBJ1-3,TRBV28
CASSLNLGGAGDTQYF,TGTGCCAGCAGTTTAAACCTAGGGGGGGCAGGCGATACGCAGTATTTT,few,.,TRBJ2-3,TRBV27
CASSLDRSANTGELFF,TGTGCCAGCAGTTTAGATAGGTCAGCGAACACCGGGGAGCTGTTTTTT,many,.,TRBJ2-2,TRBV28
CASSGQGAHNSPLHF,TGTGCCAGCTCGGGACAGGGGGCCCATAATTCACCCCTCCACTTT,many,TRBD1,TRBJ1-6,TRBV9
CASSPEGNVRGAFF,TGCGCCAGCAGCCCGGAGGGCAACGTTCGGGGAGCTTTCTTT,many,.,TRBJ1-1,TRBV5-1
CASSFFNQPQHF,TGTGCCAGCAGTTTTTTCAATCAGCCCCAGCATTTT,medium-sized,.,TRBJ1-5,TRBV28
CAWSAWDGYTF,TGTGCCTGGAGTGCGTGGGATGGCTACACCTTC,many,.,TRBJ1-2,TRBV30
CASSSRQGGTDTQYF,TGTGCCAGCAGCTCCCGACAGGGGGGGACAGATACGCAGTATTTT,many,TRBD1,TRBJ2-3,TRBV7-2
CASSPWTSPLGNEQFF,TGTGCCAGCAGCCCCTGGACTAGCCCACTAGGAAATGAGCAGTTCTTC,.,TRBD2,TRBJ2-1,TRBV3-1
CASSLAMAGAETQYF,TGTGCCAGCAGCTTAGCGATGGCGGGAGCAGAGACCCAGTACTTC,many,TRBD2,TRBJ2-5,TRBV7-2
CASSLSSRGGNTIYF,TGTGCCAGCAGCTTAAGCTCACGTGGGGGAAACACCATATATTTT,many,.,TRBJ1-3,TRBV7-2
CAVAGTYEQYF,TGTGCTGTAGCGGGGACCTACGAGCAGTACTTC,.,TRBD2,TRBJ2-7,TRBV2
CASSFRQADTQYF,TGTGCCAGCAGCTTTAGACAGGCAGATACGCAGTATTTT,many,.,TRBJ2-3,TRBV7-3
CASSLSGRKNYGYTF,TGTGCCAGCAGTTTATCGGGCAGGAAGAACTATGGCTACACCTTC,once,.,TRBJ1-2,TRBV28
CASSQAWRSSYEQYF,TGTGCCAGCAGCCAAGCGTGGCGGTCCTCCTACGAGCAGTACTTC,.,.,TRBJ2-7,TRBV3-1
CASRVTQGVERRTEAFF,TGTGCCAGCAGAGTTACACAGGGGGTAGAAAGAAGGACTGAAGCTTTCTTT,many,TRBD1,TRBJ1-1,TRBV4-2
CASSLRLRPPLGEQYF,TGTGCCAGCAGCTTGAGATTACGGCCTCCTTTGGGCGAGCAGTACTTC,many,.,TRBJ2-7,TRBV11-2
CASSKVAGALNTGELFF,TGTGCCAGCAGCAAAGTAGCGGGGGCCCTCAACACCGGGGAGCTGTTTTTT,.,TRBD2,TRBJ2-2,TRBV28
CASSADTDGAQYF,TGTGCCAGCAGCGCCGACACCGATGGGGCGCAGTATTTT,many,.,TRBJ2-3,TRBV11-3
CASSGQGFSEAFF,TGTGCCAGCAGCGGACAGGGCTTTTCTGAAGCTTTCTTT,.,TRBD1,TRBJ1-1,TRBV12-3/TRBV12-4
CASSIRTGRVDTQYF,TGTGCCAGCAGTATTAGGACAGGGAGGGTGGATACGCAGTATTTT,few,.,TRBJ2-3,TRBV27
CSARGQGIGTDTQYF,TGCAGTGCTAGGGGACAGGGGATAGGCACAGATACGCAGTATTTT,many,TRBD1,TRBJ2-3,TRBV20-1
CASSLTGSNIQYF,TGTGCCAGCAGCTTAACGGGAAGCAACATTCAGTACTTC,many,.,TRBJ2-4,TRBV7-3
CASSLIAASSYNEQFF,TGTGCCAGCAGCCTTATAGCGGCGAGCTCCTACAATGAGCAGTTCTTC,.,.,TRBJ2-1,TRBV7-2
CSVATSGRTQNEQFF,TGCAGCGTTGCAACTAGCGGGAGAACCCAAAATGAGCAGTTCTTC,many,TRBD2,TRBJ2-1,TRBV29-1
CASSPLSRGIYNEQFF,TGTGCCAGCAGTCCCCTATCCAGGGGAATTTACAATGAGCAGTTCTTC,few,.,TRBJ2-1,TRBV27
CASSSGLANEQFF,TGTGCCAGCAGTTCGGGACTAGCGAATGAGCAGTTCTTC,.,TRBD2,TRBJ2-1,TRBV27
CSSLPSGSTDTQYF,TGCAGTTCTCTTCCTAGCGGTAGCACAGATACGCAGTATTTT,many,TRBD2,TRBJ2-3,TRBV20-1